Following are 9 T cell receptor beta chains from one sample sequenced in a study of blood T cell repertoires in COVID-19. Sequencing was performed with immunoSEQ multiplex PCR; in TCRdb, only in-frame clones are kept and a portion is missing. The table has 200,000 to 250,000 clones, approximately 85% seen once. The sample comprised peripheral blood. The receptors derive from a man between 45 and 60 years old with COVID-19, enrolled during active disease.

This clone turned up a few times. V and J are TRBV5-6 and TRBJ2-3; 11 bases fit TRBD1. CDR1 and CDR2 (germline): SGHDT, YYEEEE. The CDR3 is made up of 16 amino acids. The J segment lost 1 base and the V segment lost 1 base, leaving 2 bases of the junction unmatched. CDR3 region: CASSLPGQGGTDTQYF. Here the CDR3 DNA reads TGTGCCAGCAGCTTGCCGGGACAGGGGGGCACAGATACGCAGTATTTT. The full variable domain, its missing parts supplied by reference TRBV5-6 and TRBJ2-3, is DAGVTQSPTHLIKTRGQQVTLRCSPKSGHDTVSWYQQALGQGPQFIFQYYEEEERQRGNFPDRFSGHQFPNYSSELNVNALLLGDSALYLCASSLPGQGGTDTQYFGPGTRLTVL.

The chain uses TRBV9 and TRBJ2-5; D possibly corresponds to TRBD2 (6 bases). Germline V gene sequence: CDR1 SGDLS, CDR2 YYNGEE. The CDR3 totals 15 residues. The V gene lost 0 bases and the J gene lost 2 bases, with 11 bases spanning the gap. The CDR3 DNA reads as TGTGCCAGCAGCGTAGTGGGAGGTCGGCAAGAGACCCAGTACTTC. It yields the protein CASSVVGGRQETQYF. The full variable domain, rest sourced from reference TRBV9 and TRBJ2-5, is DSGVTQTPKHLITATGQRVTLRCSPRSGDLSVYWYQQSLDQGLQFLIQYYNGEERAKGNILERFSAQQFPDLHSELNLSSLELGDSALYFCASSVVGGRQETQYFGPGTRLLVL.

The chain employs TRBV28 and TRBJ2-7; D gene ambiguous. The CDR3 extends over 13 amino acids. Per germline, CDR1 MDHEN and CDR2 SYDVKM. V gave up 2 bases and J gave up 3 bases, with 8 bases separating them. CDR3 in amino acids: CASSLGQDYEQYF. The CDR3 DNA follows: TGTGCCAGCAGTTTAGGCCAGGACTACGAGCAGTACTTC.

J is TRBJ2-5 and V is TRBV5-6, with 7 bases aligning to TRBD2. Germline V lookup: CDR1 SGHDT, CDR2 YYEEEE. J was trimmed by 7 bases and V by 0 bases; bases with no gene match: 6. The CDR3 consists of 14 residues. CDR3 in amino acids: CASSLASGLGTQYF. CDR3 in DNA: TGTGCCAGCAGCTTGGCTAGCGGCCTAGGGACCCAGTACTTC.

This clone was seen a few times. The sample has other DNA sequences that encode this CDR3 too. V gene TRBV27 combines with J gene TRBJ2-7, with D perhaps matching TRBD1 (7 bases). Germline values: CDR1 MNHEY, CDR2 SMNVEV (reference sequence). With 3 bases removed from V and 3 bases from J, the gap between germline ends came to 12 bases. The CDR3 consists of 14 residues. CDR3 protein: CASSLGQGGYEQYF. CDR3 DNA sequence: TGTGCCAGCAGTTTGGGGCAGGGGGGCTACGAGCAGTACTTC.

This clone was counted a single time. CDR3 sequence: CASSDADRAPIGYTF. CDR3 bases: TGTGCCAGCAGCGACGCCGACAGGGCCCCTATAGGCTACACCTTC. The chain employs TRBV28 and TRBJ1-2; 7 nucleotides match TRBD1. Trimming cost V 6 bases and J 8 bases; bases outside gene matches: 15. The CDR3 is 15 residues long. In germline, CDR1 is MDHEN, CDR2 SYDVKM.

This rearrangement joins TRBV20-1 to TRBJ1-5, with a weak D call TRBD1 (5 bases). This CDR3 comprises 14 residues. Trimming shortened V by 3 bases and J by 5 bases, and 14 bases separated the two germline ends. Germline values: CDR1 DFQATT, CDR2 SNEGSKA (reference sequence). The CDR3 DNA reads TGCAGTGCTAGTAGGCCAGGACACGATCAGCCCCAGCATTTT. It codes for CSASRPGHDQPQHF.

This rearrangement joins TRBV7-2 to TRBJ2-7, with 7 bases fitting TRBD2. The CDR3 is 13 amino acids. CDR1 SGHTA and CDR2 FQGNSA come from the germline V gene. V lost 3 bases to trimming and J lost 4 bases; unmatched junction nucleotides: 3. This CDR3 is CASSFQRDYEQYF. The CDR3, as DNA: TGTGCCAGCAGCTTCCAGCGGGATTACGAGCAGTACTTC.

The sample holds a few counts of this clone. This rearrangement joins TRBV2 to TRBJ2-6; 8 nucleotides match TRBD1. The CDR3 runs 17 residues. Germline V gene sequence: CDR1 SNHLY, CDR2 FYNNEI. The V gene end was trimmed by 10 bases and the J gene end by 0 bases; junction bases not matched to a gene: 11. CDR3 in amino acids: CAIARPTGGSGANVLTF. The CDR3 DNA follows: TGTGCCATCGCACGTCCCACAGGGGGCTCTGGGGCCAACGTCCTGACTTTC.